This TCR beta chain derives from a study of neurological immune-mediated disorders. Each CDR3 protein gets one entry after TCRdb re-called the 5' RACE reads with MiXCR. Seen here are about 59,000 distinct CDR3 sequences, roughly 3.2% observed once, and the top ten hold 2.5% to 4%. CDR1 and CDR2 from the germline V gene are SGHRS and YFSETQ. This CDR3 spans 14 amino acids. Trimming took off 6 bases at V and 2 bases at J, with 14 bases between the two ends. This clonotype was seen many times. Input material: PBMCs. This chain links TRBV5-1 with TRBJ1-1; no definite D call. The sequence derives from a woman younger than 45 with multiple sclerosis. CDR3 residues: CASTLHPRNTEAFF. In nucleotides, the CDR3 is TGCGCCAGCACCTTACATCCCCGTAACACTGAAGCTTTCTTT.